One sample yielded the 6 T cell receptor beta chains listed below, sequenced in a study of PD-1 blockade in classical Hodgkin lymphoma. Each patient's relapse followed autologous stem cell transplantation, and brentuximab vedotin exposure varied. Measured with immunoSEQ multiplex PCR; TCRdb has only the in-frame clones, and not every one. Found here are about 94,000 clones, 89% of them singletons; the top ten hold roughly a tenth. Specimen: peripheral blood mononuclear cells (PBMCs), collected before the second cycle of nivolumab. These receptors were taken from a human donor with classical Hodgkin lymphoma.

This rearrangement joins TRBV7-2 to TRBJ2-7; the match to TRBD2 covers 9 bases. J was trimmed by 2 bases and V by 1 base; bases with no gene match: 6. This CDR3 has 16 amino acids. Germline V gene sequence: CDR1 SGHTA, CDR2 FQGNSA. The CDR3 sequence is CASSLEGGRATYEQYF. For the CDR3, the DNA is TGTGCCAGCAGCTTAGAAGGCGGGAGGGCCACCTACGAGCAGTACTTC.

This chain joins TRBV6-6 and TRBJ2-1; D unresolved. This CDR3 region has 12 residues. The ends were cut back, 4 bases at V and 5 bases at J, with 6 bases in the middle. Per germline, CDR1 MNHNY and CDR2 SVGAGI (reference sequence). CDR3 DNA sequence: TGTGCCAGCAGTTTCATTCACAATGAGCAGTTCTTC. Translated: CASSFIHNEQFF.

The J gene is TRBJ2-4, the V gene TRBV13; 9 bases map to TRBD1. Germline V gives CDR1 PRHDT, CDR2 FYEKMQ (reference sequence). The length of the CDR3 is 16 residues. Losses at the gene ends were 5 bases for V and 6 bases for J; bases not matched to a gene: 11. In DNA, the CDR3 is TGTGCCAGCAGCCAAACTCCGGGACAGGGCGGAAACATTCAGTACTTC. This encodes CASSQTPGQGGNIQYF.

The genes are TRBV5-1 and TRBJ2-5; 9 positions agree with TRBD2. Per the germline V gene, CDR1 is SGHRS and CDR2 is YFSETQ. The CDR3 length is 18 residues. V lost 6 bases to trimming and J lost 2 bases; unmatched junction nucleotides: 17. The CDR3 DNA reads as TGCGCCAGCAAGGGGTCTAGCGGGGTGGTGCTGGAACAAGAGACCCAGTACTTC. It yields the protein CASKGSSGVVLEQETQYF.

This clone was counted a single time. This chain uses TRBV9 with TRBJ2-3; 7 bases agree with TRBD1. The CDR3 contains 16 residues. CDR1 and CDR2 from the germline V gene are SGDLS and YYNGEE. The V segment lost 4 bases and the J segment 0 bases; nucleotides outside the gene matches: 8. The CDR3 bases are TGTGCCAGCAGCCCTTCATCAGGGGGTAGCACAGATACGCAGTATTTT. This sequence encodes CASSPSSGGSTDTQYF.

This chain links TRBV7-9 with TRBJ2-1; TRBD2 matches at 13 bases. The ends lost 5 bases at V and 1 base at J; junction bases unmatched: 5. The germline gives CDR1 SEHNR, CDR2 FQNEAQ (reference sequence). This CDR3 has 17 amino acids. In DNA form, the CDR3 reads TGTGCCAGCAGCCACGGACTAGCGGGAGAATCCTACAATGAGCAGTTCTTC. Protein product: CASSHGLAGESYNEQFF. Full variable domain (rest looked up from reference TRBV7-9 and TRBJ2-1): DTGVSQNPRHKITKRGQNVTFRCDPISEHNRLYWYRQTLGQGPEFLTYFQNEAQLEKSRLLSDRFSAERPKGSFSTLEIQRTEQGDSAMYLCASSHGLAGESYNEQFFGPGTRLTVL.